The 20 T cell receptor beta chains below were found in one sample sequenced in a study of identical twins. TCRdb called the 5' RACE reads again in MiXCR, with one record for every CDR3 protein. The sample carries approximately 500,000 distinct CDR3 sequences, 20% to 25% recorded once. This sample was also put to use in a study of T cells expressing NK-cell markers.

The sample taken for sequencing was CD4+ T cells sorted from blood. The receptors were sampled from a woman aged 18-29 years in good health.

The chain is built from TRBV9 and TRBJ1-1, with TRBD1 as a possible D gene (5 bases). CDR1 and CDR2 (germline): SGDLS, YYNGEE. The CDR3 runs 15 residues. V dropped 0 bases and J dropped 4 bases, with 13 bases sitting between them. The CDR3 region has the DNA TGTGCCAGCAGCGTAGCGGGGATGGGGGTCACTGAAGCTTTCTTT. Its protein product is CASSVAGMGVTEAFF. Based on the CDR3 plus reference TRBV9 and TRBJ1-1, the full variable domain is DSGVTQTPKHLITATGQRVTLRCSPRSGDLSVYWYQQSLDQGLQFLIQYYNGEERAKGNILERFSAQQFPDLHSELNLSSLELGDSALYFCASSVAGMGVTEAFFGQGTRLTVV.

The CDR3 loop is CASSPPQGGSGNTIYF. CDR3 DNA: TGTGCCAGCAGCCCACCACAGGGAGGCTCTGGAAACACCATATATTTT. This chain connects TRBV9 to TRBJ1-3, with a possible D match to TRBD1 (6 bases). The germline gives CDR1 SGDLS, CDR2 YYNGEE. Between the trimmed V and J ends, which lost 4 bases and 0 bases, there was a span of 14 bases. CDR3 size: 16 residues.

This chain links TRBV5-1 with TRBJ1-6, with 9 bases fitting TRBD1. The J segment lost 9 bases and the V segment lost 5 bases, leaving 6 bases of the junction unmatched. This CDR3 has 14 amino acids. Germline CDR1 is SGHRS and CDR2 is YFSETQ. DNA for the CDR3: TGCGCCAGCAGTACGACAGGGGGTGGTTCACCCCTCCACTTT. The encoded protein is CASSTTGGGSPLHF.

In its sample, this clonotype was seen a few times. The V call is TRBV20-1, the J call TRBJ1-1; possible D gene TRBD1, 6 bases. The V end was cut by 5 bases, the J end by 0 bases, with 13 bases between. The CDR3 spans 14 residues. CDR1 is DFQATT and CDR2 is SNEGSKA in the germline V gene (reference sequence). The CDR3 is CSAHPGGLNTEAFF. The CDR3 coding sequence is TGCAGTGCTCACCCCGGGGGGCTGAACACTGAAGCTTTCTTT.

J is TRBJ1-1 and V is TRBV28; 8 positions match TRBD1. J was trimmed by 6 bases and V by 4 bases; bases with no gene match: 10. This CDR3 comprises 15 residues. Germline V gives CDR1 MDHEN, CDR2 SYDVKM. CDR3 nucleotide sequence: TGTGCCAGCAGTTCGCCAGGACAGGGATGGTCTGAAGCTTTCTTT. Its protein product is CASSSPGQGWSEAFF.

The chain recombines TRBV4-1 with TRBJ2-1; the match to TRBD1 covers 9 bases. The germline V gene encodes CDR1 MGHRA and CDR2 YSYEKL. V gave up 2 bases and J gave up 6 bases; unmatched junction bases: 5. The CDR3 has 15 residues. The CDR3 DNA sequence: TGCGCCAGCAGCCAACTGGACAGGGGTATCAATGAGCAGTTCTTC. This gives the protein CASSQLDRGINEQFF.

The chain carries TRBV5-1 and TRBJ2-3; D gene unclear. Looked up from germline, CDR1 is SGHRS and CDR2 is YFSETQ. This CDR3 spans 13 amino acids. The V end was cut by 2 bases, the J end by 2 bases, with 6 bases between. The CDR3 DNA sequence: TGCGCCAGCAGCTTCCATATCACAGATACGCAGTATTTT. Translation gives CASSFHITDTQYF.

J is TRBJ2-3 and V is TRBV5-1; the match to TRBD2 covers 7 bases. Per the germline V gene, CDR1 is SGHRS and CDR2 is YFSETQ. Trimming took 6 bases from V and 4 from J; bases not matched to a gene: 8. This CDR3 is 14 amino acids long. In DNA, the CDR3 is TGCGCCAGCAATCCAAGCGGGGTGTCAGATACGCAGTATTTT. Protein: CASNPSGVSDTQYF.

This clonotype was observed at least ten times. The chain carries TRBV7-2 and TRBJ2-3; no definite D call. V was pared by 1 base and J by 2 bases, with 1 base between. Looked up from germline, CDR1 is SGHTA and CDR2 is FQGNSA. The CDR3 loop spans 12 amino acids. This chain's CDR3 is CASSLDTDTQYF. CDR3 sequence (DNA): TGTGCCAGCAGCTTAGACACAGATACGCAGTATTTT.

This clonotype was counted a few times. The chain combines TRBV10-1 with TRBJ2-1; 9 bases line up with TRBD2. V lost 3 bases, J lost 5 bases, and 5 bases stayed unmatched. There are 15 residues in the CDR3. Germline CDR1 reads WNHNN; CDR2 reads SYGVQD (reference sequence). In DNA, the CDR3 is TGCGCCAGCAGTGACGGCGGGGGGGCCGACAATGAGCAGTTCTTC. Its protein is CASSDGGGADNEQFF.

This clonotype was picked up many times. This chain joins TRBV9 and TRBJ2-1; 8 positions match TRBD2. Germline trimming cut 3 bases from V and 5 bases from J; bases unmatched to any gene: 7. The CDR3 loop spans 15 amino acids. Germline lookup yields CDR1 SGDLS and CDR2 YYNGEE. CDR3 residues: CASSAVAGLNNEQFF. In nucleotides, the CDR3 is TGTGCCAGCAGCGCCGTAGCGGGACTAAACAATGAGCAGTTCTTC. Complete variable domain (other parts from reference TRBV9 and TRBJ2-1): DSGVTQTPKHLITATGQRVTLRCSPRSGDLSVYWYQQSLDQGLQFLIQYYNGEERAKGNILERFSAQQFPDLHSELNLSSLELGDSALYFCASSAVAGLNNEQFFGPGTRLTVL.

This clonotype was picked up a small number of times. CDR3 amino acids: CASSFLTGTSLHEQFF. The CDR3 coding sequence is TGTGCCAGCAGTTTTTTAACCGGGACTAGCTTACATGAGCAGTTCTTC. The rearrangement joins TRBV12-3 or TRBV12-4 to TRBJ2-1; TRBD2 matches at 9 bases. J gave up 8 bases and V 3 bases, and 11 bases lay outside the gene matches. The length of the CDR3 is 16 residues.

This chain links TRBV7-2 with TRBJ2-3; D possibly matches TRBD1 or TRBD2 (6 bases each). The CDR3 loop spans 15 amino acids. With 4 bases removed from V and 0 bases from J, the gap between germline ends came to 11 bases. Germline lookup yields CDR1 SGHTA and CDR2 FQGNSA. CDR3 sequence: CASSWQGTSTDTQYF. CDR3 DNA: TGTGCCAGCAGCTGGCAGGGGACTAGCACAGATACGCAGTATTTT.

The chain has TRBV12-3 or TRBV12-4 and TRBJ2-7; maybe TRBD1 (5 bases). V lost 6 bases and J 0 bases, leaving 6 bases between the germline ends. The CDR3 is 12 residues long. The CDR3 bases are TGTGCCAGCAGGGGGCGCTCCTACGAGCAGTACTTC. It translates to CASRGRSYEQYF.

Written as DNA, the CDR3 is TGTGCCATCATGGGGAACACCGGGGAGCTGTTTTTT. Its protein product is CAIMGNTGELFF. This chain uses TRBV10-3 with TRBJ2-2, with D uncertain. Germline V CDR1 and CDR2: ENHRY, SYGVKD. This CDR3 is built from 12 residues. V was shortened by 7 bases and J by 1 base, with 4 bases between the two germline ends.

This chain uses TRBV7-9 with TRBJ2-3; D might be TRBD1 (6 bases). The V end was cut by 3 bases, the J end by 4 bases, with 8 bases between. The CDR3 totals 13 residues. The germline gives CDR1 SEHNR, CDR2 FQNEAQ (reference sequence). In DNA form, the CDR3 reads TGTGCCAGCAGCTTTGGGGGCGCAGATACGCAGTATTTT. Translated: CASSFGGADTQYF.

This CDR3 reads CASSLAWVAGEDKETQYF. For the CDR3, the DNA is TGTGCCAGCAGCTTAGCTTGGGTGGCGGGAGAGGACAAAGAGACCCAGTACTTC. The genes are TRBV11-1 and TRBJ2-5; 7 positions agree with TRBD2. CDR3 length: 18 amino acids. From germline, CDR1 is SGHAT and CDR2 FQDESV (reference sequence). Unmatched junction bases numbered 13, after V lost 0 bases and J lost 3 bases.

This clonotype came up a few times. The chain has TRBV5-6 and TRBJ2-3; D unresolved. The CDR3 spans 12 residues. CDR1 SGHDT and CDR2 YYEEEE come from the germline V gene. Trimming removed 2 bases from V and 8 bases from J, with 9 bases in between. CDR3 in DNA: TGTGCCAGCAGCTTTGTTGCCCTTACGCAGTATTTT. Residues: CASSFVALTQYF.

This chain connects TRBV6-1 to TRBJ1-4; D perhaps matches TRBD1 (5 bases). V lost 6 bases, J lost 7 bases, and 18 bases lay in between. In germline, CDR1 is MNHNS, CDR2 SASEGT. The length of the CDR3 is 15 residues. This chain's CDR3 is CASSRAGGRIEKLFF. CDR3 DNA: TGTGCCAGCAGCAGGGCCGGAGGGCGTATTGAAAAACTGTTTTTT.

V and J are TRBV10-3 and TRBJ2-7; TRBD1 might be the D (6 bases). This CDR3 has 13 amino acids. CDR1 and CDR2 (germline): ENHRY, SYGVKD. Trimming stripped 7 bases from V and 4 bases from J, with 14 bases between. The CDR3 sequence: CAIKGTSEYEQYF. The CDR3 DNA follows: TGTGCCATCAAGGGGACATCAGAATACGAGCAGTACTTC.